There are a few counts of the clone carrying this T cell receptor (beta chain). The antigen remains unidentified. This sample is part of a study of vaccination and CD4 T cells after COVID-19. As for the study in general: The convalescents included six males and four females, and among them two were Hispanic while seven were Caucasian. Convalescent patients gave post-COVID blood a median about 95 days post-diagnosis, range 35 to 161.

The CDR3 sequence is 15 residues long. CDR1 and CDR2 (germline): MNHNS, SASEGT. Trimming at V came to 2 bases and at J to 5 bases, leaving 4 bases not matched to a gene. Study findings and constraints: Within the convalescent patients, a median around 90% of the SARS-CoV-2-reactive clones were ones that appeared only post-vaccination.

Treatment: approximately 9-day PBMC culture with coronavirus spike peptide pools or control peptides (ViraFEST assay). Sequencing of cultured CD4+ T cell DNA used the Oncomine TCR Beta short-read assay. A single record per CDR3 protein comes from TCRdb applying MiXCR to the PCR reads. The sample has approximately 16,000 distinct CDR3 sequences, 20% to 25% seen once. This sequence joins TRBV6-1 and TRBJ1-2; 11 nucleotides agree with TRBD1. This TCR was recovered from a human donor who received a COVID-19 vaccine. Material: CD4+ T cells from blood, cultured in vitro, obtained before SARS-CoV-2 vaccination. DNA of the CDR3: TGTGCCAGCAGTGAATGGGACAGGGGGGGATATGGCTACACCTTC. Its protein is CASSEWDRGGYGYTF.